Listed below are T cell receptor beta chains from one sample, sequenced in a study of blood T cell repertoires in COVID-19. Libraries were prepared by immunoSEQ multiplex PCR; TCRdb keeps only in-frame clonotypes and omits some of them. Of over 350,000 clones listed, 88% were seen once; the top ten hold around 1.2%. The sequencing input was PBMCs or T cells enriched from blood (not recorded which). The receptors come from a woman in her late teens or twenties who had recovered from COVID-19. Both conserved end residues are part of each CDR3. A D gene is named only where the DNA matches it firmly. Only some rows state a clone size, as once, few, many or a class for expanded clones.

j_call clone_size v_call d_call cdr3_nt cdr3_aa
TRBJ2-5 . TRBV7-9 . TGTGCCAGCAGCGAGGCGGGTACAGGGTCGGAGACCCAGTACTTC CASSEAGTGSETQYF
TRBJ1-1 . TRBV4-1 TRBD1 TGCGCCAGCAGCCACGGGACAGGCCCCAACACTGAAGCTTTCTTT CASSHGTGPNTEAFF
TRBJ2-3 once TRBV7-2 . TGTGCCAGCACCGCGGAACCCTCGCCCACAGATACGCAGTATTTT CASTAEPSPTDTQYF
TRBJ1-1 . TRBV5-1 TRBD1 TGCGCCAGCAGCTTGGGCCCCGGGACAGGGAACACTGAAGCTTTCTTT CASSLGPGTGNTEAFF
TRBJ1-5 . TRBV4-1 . TGCGCCAGCAGCCTAGGGCCGGGGAAGGGCAAGAATCAGCCCCAGCATTTT CASSLGPGKGKNQPQHF
TRBJ1-6 . TRBV4-2 TRBD1 TGTGCCAGCAGCCAAAATATTCTAGGACAGGGAAATTCACCCCTCCACTTT CASSQNILGQGNSPLHF
TRBJ2-3 . TRBV11-2 TRBD2 TGTGCCAGCAGCACGCGAGGCGGGGGGGCTCCAGATACGCAGTATTTT CASSTRGGGAPDTQYF
TRBJ2-3 . TRBV4-1 TRBD2 TGCGCCAGCAGCCATTCCGGACTAGCGAGCACAGATACGCAGTATTTT CASSHSGLASTDTQYF
TRBJ2-7 . TRBV6-5 . TGTGCCAGCAGGTCAGGGTTCACCTACGAGCAGTACTTC CASRSGFTYEQYF
TRBJ2-5 . TRBV6-1 TRBD2 TGTGCCAGCAGTGAAGTGAAAGCGGGGGGCTACCAAGAGACCCAGTACTTC CASSEVKAGGYQETQYF
TRBJ1-2 . TRBV10-1 TRBD1 TGCGCCAGCAGTGAGTGTAAGGAGGGGACAGGGCCTCTATATGGCTACACCTTC CASSECKEGTGPLYGYTF
TRBJ1-1 once TRBV9 TRBD1 TGTGCCAGCAGCGTAGGCTGGGACAGGGGAACTGAAGCTTTCTTT CASSVGWDRGTEAFF
TRBJ2-1 . TRBV6-5 TRBD2 TGTGCCAGCAGCCCACAGCGGGGCGCCTACAATGAGCAGTTCTTC CASSPQRGAYNEQFF
TRBJ1-4 once TRBV5-6 . TGTGCCAGCAGCTTGGAGAGGCGGATTACTACCGAAAAACTGTTTTTT CASSLERRITTEKLFF
TRBJ2-1 . TRBV9 . TGTGCCAGCAGCGTAGGTGGGCAGGCCAATGAGCAGTTCTTC CASSVGGQANEQFF
TRBJ1-6 . TRBV28 . TGTGCCAGCACTGCAGGGGATTCACCCCTCCACTTT CASTAGDSPLHF
TRBJ2-5 few TRBV13 . TGTGCCAGCAGCTTAGCTTGGACAGAAATAGAGACCCAGTACTTC CASSLAWTEIETQYF
TRBJ2-7 . TRBV5-1 TRBD1 TGCGCCAGCAGCTCACCGGGACAGGGGGACGAGCAGTACTTC CASSSPGQGDEQYF
TRBJ1-2 . TRBV7-9 . TGTGCCAGCAGCTTAGTACCGGTCCATATTGATGGCTACACCTTC CASSLVPVHIDGYTF
TRBJ1-2 . TRBV7-9 . TGTGCCAGCAGCGGCCGGGAACTAGAGGGCTACACCTTC CASSGRELEGYTF
TRBJ1-1 . TRBV6-2/TRBV6-3 TRBD1 TGTGCCAGCAGCCAGGGGACAGGGGGTATTATGGCTTTCTTT CASSQGTGGIMAFF
TRBJ2-2 . TRBV5-1 . TGCGCCAGCAGCTTGTTTGTGGGGGCAACCGGGGAGCTGTTTTTT CASSLFVGATGELFF
TRBJ1-4 . TRBV2 . TGTGCCAGCACCGGTTATGAAAAACTGTTTTTT CASTGYEKLFF
TRBJ2-5 . TRBV30 TRBD1 TGTGCCTGGAGCCCATCGGGACAGGGGGCCGAGACCCAGTACTTC CAWSPSGQGAETQYF
TRBJ2-7 . TRBV6-4 . TGTGCCAGCAGTGCCCCTTCCCAGTCCTACGAGCAGTACTTC CASSAPSQSYEQYF
TRBJ1-2 . TRBV6-5 . TGTGCCAGCAGTTACTCGGGAGCATCTAACTATGGCTACACCTTC CASSYSGASNYGYTF
TRBJ1-1 . TRBV2 . TGTGCCAGCAGTGCGGACACAGACACTGAAGCTTTCTTT CASSADTDTEAFF
TRBJ1-2 few TRBV7-2 . TGTGCCAGCAGGCAACGGACAGAGCCTAACTATGGCTACACCTTC CASRQRTEPNYGYTF
TRBJ2-2 . TRBV7-6 . TGTGCCAGCAGCTTATCGGTGACCGGGGAGCTGTTTTTT CASSLSVTGELFF
TRBJ1-5 . TRBV4-1 TRBD1 TGCGCCAGCAGCCAAGATGGAGGGGGCAACAATCAGCCCCAGCATTTT CASSQDGGGNNQPQHF
TRBJ1-1 . TRBV29-1 TRBD1 TGCAGCGTTGAAGGGTACAGGGGTCAACCGAACACTGAAGCTTTCTTT CSVEGYRGQPNTEAFF
TRBJ2-3 . TRBV5-1 TRBD1 TGCGCCAGCAGCCCCGGACAGGCAGCAGATACGCAGTATTTT CASSPGQAADTQYF
TRBJ2-5 . TRBV21-1 . TGTGCCAGCAGCAAACTGAAGGACAGGGGGCCGAAGACCCAGTACTTC CASSKLKDRGPKTQYF
TRBJ1-2 . TRBV9 . TGTGCCAGCAGCGGGCAGGTATACTATGGCTACACCTTC CASSGQVYYGYTF
TRBJ1-5 . TRBV7-8 . TGTGCCAGCAGCTTAGAAGTGGCAGGGCGACAGCCCCAGCATTTT CASSLEVAGRQPQHF
TRBJ2-7 . TRBV4-1 TRBD1 TGCGCCAGCAGCCAAGATTCCGGGACAGGGGGTTACGAGCAGTACTTC CASSQDSGTGGYEQYF
TRBJ2-1 . TRBV11-2 . TGTGCCAGCAGCTTAGTCTCAACTTCGGCAGGGAGGAGGGTTGAGCAGTTCTTC CASSLVSTSAGRRVEQFF
TRBJ1-1 . TRBV27 . TGTGCCAGCAGTTCATATACCGGCACCAAAGGAGGCGCTTTCTTT CASSSYTGTKGGAFF
TRBJ2-2 . TRBV7-2 TRBD2 TGTGCCAGCAGCTTAGCGACTAGCGTGGAGCTGTTTTTT CASSLATSVELFF
TRBJ2-3 . TRBV9 . TGTGCCAGCAGCGTAGGCACTTACACAGATACGCAGTATTTT CASSVGTYTDTQYF
TRBJ1-1 . TRBV28 TRBD1 TGTGCCAGCAGTTTAACCTCCGGGACAGGGGACACTGAAGCTTTCTTT CASSLTSGTGDTEAFF
TRBJ2-2 . TRBV5-6 TRBD1 TGTGCCAGCAGCGTTCCGGGACAGAAGACCGGGGAGCTGTTTTTT CASSVPGQKTGELFF
TRBJ1-1 . TRBV5-4 . TGTGCCAGCAGTAGAGACACGAACACTGAAGCTTTCTTT CASSRDTNTEAFF
TRBJ2-5 . TRBV28 TRBD1 TGTGCCAGCAGTTTCAGGACAGGGGGGTTGGAGACCCAGTACTTC CASSFRTGGLETQYF
TRBJ2-1 . TRBV5-1 . TGCGCCAGCAGCTCAGGGGTTGGATCCTACAATGAGCAGTTCTTC CASSSGVGSYNEQFF
TRBJ1-5 few TRBV2 TRBD1 TGTGCCAGCAGGCGGGACAGAGAAGAGCCCCAGCATTTT CASRRDREEPQHF
TRBJ2-7 . TRBV7-9 TRBD1 TGTGCCAGCAGCATCAGTGCCGGGACAGGGATCTACGAGCAGTACTTC CASSISAGTGIYEQYF
TRBJ1-3 . TRBV9 . TGTGCCAGCATCGAAGACAGACCGTGGGTTTCTGGAAACACCATATATTTT CASIEDRPWVSGNTIYF
TRBJ1-2 once TRBV5-1 . TGCGCCAGCAGCTTGGCCTCCAGAGGTTATGGCTACACCTTC CASSLASRGYGYTF
TRBJ1-6 . TRBV28 . TGTGCCAGCAGTCGGGTTCTGGGGGGCTCCTATAATTCACCCCTCCACTTT CASSRVLGGSYNSPLHF